The following is a TCR beta chain sequence with its context. Researchers ran the assay at a deep level. Generated by immunoSEQ multiplex PCR, the TCRdb table keeps only in-frame clones and is missing some. There are millions of clones in the sample; about 92% occur only once, and 0.35% to 0.45% lies in the top ten. This record belongs to a study of shared clonotypes between healthy human individuals. Turning to the study itself: The donor pool was made up of a couple of women and three men aged 18 to 49.

Subsets obtained from CD4+ cells comprised CD45RA+ naive and CD45RA-negative memory cells. The CDR3 loop spans 17 amino acids. With 4 bases removed from V and 3 bases from J, the gap between germline ends came to 22 bases. Germline CDR1 reads SGHRS; CDR2 reads YFSETQ. The receptor was derived from a man between 18 and 29 years old in good health. Some clones in this sample may be carry-over from other donors' samples. Sequencing was done on a sample of naive CD4+ T cells from PBMCs. Subset described: CD45RA+ positively selected. The chain links TRBV5-1 to TRBJ1-1; D uncertain. CDR3 sequence: CASSTRPVGDGDTEAFF. The CDR3 region has the DNA TGCGCCAGCAGCACCCGGCCAGTCGGGGATGGGGACACTGAAGCTTTCTTT.